This T cell receptor beta chain was recovered during a study of early T cells in non-severe SARS-CoV-2 infection. CDR1 SGHAT and CDR2 FQNNGV come from the germline V gene. The V gene lost 5 bases and the J gene lost 2 bases, with 16 bases spanning the gap. The CDR3 has 15 amino acids. Only a few counts were recorded for this clonotype. TCRdb re-derived calls from the 5' RACE reads in MiXCR, one entry per CDR3 protein. In the table there are about 77,000 distinct CDR3 sequences, roughly 9.6% of which are singletons. The chain couples TRBV11-2 to TRBJ2-7, with a weak D call TRBD2 (5 bases). Sequenced material: whole blood. The receptor was derived from an adult who was a healthcare worker with PCR-confirmed SARS-CoV-2 infection or an uninfected control (not recorded which). The CDR3 DNA follows: TGTGCCAGCAGCCTCTCAGGAGGAGGCCCCTACGAGCAGTACTTC. Its translation is CASSLSGGGPYEQYF.